These 27 T cell receptor beta chains were all obtained from the same sample, sequenced in a study of neurological immune-mediated disorders. TCRdb reprocessed the 5' RACE reads with MiXCR, giving one entry per CDR3 protein. The sample includes around 70,000 distinct CDR3 sequences, roughly 5% of them seen just once. The material sequenced was PBMCs. These receptor sequences come from a young man with multiple sclerosis.

This clonotype was recorded a few times. With a much larger clone just one base away, this may be a read error. The chain employs TRBV20-1 and TRBJ2-7; possibly TRBD2 for D (5 bases). Trimming stripped 6 bases from V and 0 bases from J, with 15 bases between. Germline assignment: CDR1 DFQATT and CDR2 SNEGSKA (reference sequence). This CDR3 region has 14 residues. This CDR3 reads CSAATGNSSYEQYF. The CDR3 nucleotides are TGCAGTGCCGCTACGGGAAATAGCTCCTACGAGCAGTACTTC.

This clonotype was detected many times. The CDR3: CASSSGARETQYF. Written as DNA, the CDR3 is TGCGCCAGCAGCTCGGGGGCTAGAGAGACCCAGTACTTC. The genes are TRBV5-1 and TRBJ2-5; D could derive from TRBD1 or TRBD2 (6 bases each). V was cut by 3 bases and J by 4 bases, with 10 bases left in between. The CDR3 is 13 residues long. CDR1 SGHRS and CDR2 YFSETQ come from the germline V gene.

This clonotype was recorded at least ten times. The chain employs TRBV7-9 and TRBJ2-7; 7 bases map to TRBD1. V was pared by 3 bases and J by 0 bases, with 5 bases of the junction left unmatched. This CDR3 has 15 residues. Germline V gene sequence: CDR1 SEHNR, CDR2 FQNEAQ (reference sequence). The CDR3 sequence: CASSLEGGPSYEQYF. The CDR3 nucleotides read TGTGCCAGCAGCTTGGAAGGGGGCCCCTCCTACGAGCAGTACTTC. Complete variable domain (other parts from reference TRBV7-9 and TRBJ2-7): DTGVSQNPRHKITKRGQNVTFRCDPISEHNRLYWYRQTLGQGPEFLTYFQNEAQLEKSRLLSDRFSAERPKGSFSTLEIQRTEQGDSAMYLCASSLEGGPSYEQYFGPGTRLTVT.

Many counts were recorded for this clonotype. The chain combines TRBV20-1 with TRBJ1-6; D not certain. Trimming pared 6 bases from V and 3 bases from J, leaving 9 bases between. The CDR3 is made up of 13 amino acids. CDR1 and CDR2 from the germline V gene are DFQATT and SNEGSKA (reference sequence). The CDR3 spells CSALPSYNSPLHF. The DNA for the CDR3 is TGCAGTGCCCTACCAAGCTATAATTCACCCCTCCACTTT.

This clonotype was counted ten times or more. This chain connects TRBV4-2 to TRBJ2-1, with 7 bases matching TRBD1. Germline values: CDR1 LGHNA, CDR2 YNFKEQ. CDR3 length: 17 residues. The ends lost 4 bases at V and 0 bases at J; junction bases unmatched: 9. The CDR3 protein is CASSPQTRGPSYNEQFF. CDR3 nucleotides: TGTGCCAGCAGCCCCCAAACTAGGGGGCCCTCCTACAATGAGCAGTTCTTC.

This clonotype showed up many times. This sequence joins TRBV20-1 and TRBJ1-2; 8 nucleotides align to TRBD1. Germline loops: CDR1 DFQATT, CDR2 SNEGSKA (reference sequence). This CDR3 contains 14 residues. The trim removed 4 bases at V and 8 bases at J, leaving 12 bases unmatched. The CDR3 DNA sequence: TGCAGTGCTACGATGGACAGGGATACAGGGGGCTACACCTTC. This gives the protein CSATMDRDTGGYTF.

This clonotype was observed at least ten times. This chain joins TRBV7-8 and TRBJ1-5, with D perhaps TRBD1 (6 bases). Germline CDR1 is SGHVS and CDR2 is FQNEAQ. This CDR3 spans 14 amino acids. Trimming took off 8 bases at V and 4 bases at J, with 15 bases between the two ends. CDR3 residues: CASGKGVRNQPQHF. As DNA, the CDR3 is TGTGCCAGCGGGAAGGGGGTGAGGAATCAGCCCCAGCATTTT.

This clonotype was seen many times. This chain connects TRBV10-3 to TRBJ2-3; TRBD2 might be the D (5 bases). The CDR3 extends over 12 amino acids. The germline V and J ends were trimmed by 10 bases and 3 bases, with 11 bases remaining between them. The germline V gene encodes CDR1 ENHRY and CDR2 SYGVKD. The CDR3 region has the DNA TGTGCCAGCCGAGCGGAAACAGATACGCAGTATTTT. Its translation is CASRAETDTQYF.

This clonotype came up many times. J is TRBJ1-1 and V is TRBV2, with D perhaps matching TRBD1 (6 bases). Trimming took off 4 bases at V and 9 bases at J, with 18 bases between the two ends. The CDR3 is made up of 14 amino acids. CDR1 is SNHLY and CDR2 is FYNNEI in the germline V gene. CDR3: CASSAIQGSPKAFF. The DNA for the CDR3 is TGTGCCAGCAGTGCCATTCAGGGGTCGCCAAAAGCTTTCTTT. Drawing the rest from reference TRBV2 and TRBJ1-1, the complete variable domain is EPEVTQTPSHQVTQMGQEVILRCVPISNHLYFYWYRQILGQKVEFLVSFYNNEISEKSEIFDDQFSVERPDGSNFTLKIRSTKLEDSAMYFCASSAIQGSPKAFFGQGTRLTVV.

The table lists this clonotype with many counts. The CDR3 DNA reads TGTGCCAGCAGCCGTGGGACAGGAACCTACGAGCAGTACTTC. Protein: CASSRGTGTYEQYF. This chain links TRBV12-3 or TRBV12-4 with TRBJ2-7; 8 bases match TRBD1. Trimming at V came to 6 bases and at J to 2 bases, leaving 6 bases not matched to a gene. CDR3 length: 14 amino acids.

In the case of this clonotype: This could be a read error, since a much larger clone is one nucleotide away. This sequence joins TRBV4-2 and TRBJ1-1; D unresolved. This CDR3 has 13 residues. V dropped 3 bases and J dropped 11 bases, with 16 bases sitting between them. CDR1 is LGHNA and CDR2 is YNFKEQ in the germline V gene. CDR3 bases: TGTGCCAGCAGCCACAGTGAGAGGCCGGAGGCTTTCTTT. This codes for CASSHSERPEAFF.

This clonotype was detected a few times. The chain combines TRBV5-1 with TRBJ2-7; tentatively, D is TRBD2 (6 bases). This CDR3 has 14 amino acids. V was clipped by 6 bases and J by 0 bases, with 13 bases between them. Germline lookup yields CDR1 SGHRS and CDR2 YFSETQ. In nucleotides, the CDR3 is TGCGCCAGCACCGGGGACTCGAGCTCCTACGAGCAGTACTTC. This gives the protein CASTGDSSSYEQYF. The whole variable domain, filled in from reference TRBV5-1 and TRBJ2-7, reads KAGVTQTPRYLIKTRGQQVTLSCSPISGHRSVSWYQQTPGQGLQFLFEYFSETQRNKGNFPGRFSGRQFSNSRSEMNVSTLELGDSALYLCASTGDSSSYEQYFGPGTRLTVT.

This clonotype has a count of ten or more. This sequence joins TRBV7-8 and TRBJ1-1; the D is unclear. Germline CDR1 is SGHVS and CDR2 is FQNEAQ. V was shortened by 1 base and J by 0 bases, with 9 bases between the two germline ends. CDR3 length: 15 residues. The CDR3 bases are TGTGCCAGCAGCTTAGTGGGCCCGATGAACACTGAAGCTTTCTTT. Translating it yields CASSLVGPMNTEAFF.

The chain is built from TRBV20-1 and TRBJ2-2; no clear D gene. CDR1 and CDR2 from the germline V gene are DFQATT and SNEGSKA (reference sequence). The CDR3 length is 13 residues. The V gene lost 0 bases and the J gene lost 6 bases, with 8 bases spanning the gap. Here the CDR3 reads CSARDIGAGELFF. The CDR3 DNA follows: TGCAGTGCTAGAGATATCGGCGCCGGGGAGCTGTTTTTT.

This clonotype was seen ten or more times. For the CDR3, the DNA is TGTGCCACCTCAGGGGGGTTTAACATTCAGTACTTC. Amino acids: CATSGGFNIQYF. This rearrangement joins TRBV12-3 or TRBV12-4 to TRBJ2-4; a weak D match, TRBD1 (7 bases). The CDR3 spans 12 residues. Deletions cut 10 bases from V and 7 bases from J, with 14 bases between.

Ten or more counts support this clonotype. The CDR3 protein is CSARRGTGFTGELFF. The CDR3 DNA follows: TGCAGTGCTAGAAGAGGGACAGGGTTCACCGGGGAGCTGTTTTTT. The V gene is TRBV20-1, the J gene TRBJ2-2; TRBD1 matches 9 bases. Losses at the gene ends were 2 bases for V and 4 bases for J; bases not matched to a gene: 5. This CDR3 has 15 residues. CDR1 and CDR2 from the germline V gene are DFQATT and SNEGSKA (reference sequence).

The table lists this clonotype with many counts. The rearrangement uses TRBV12-3 or TRBV12-4 and TRBJ1-1; no clear D. The V end was cut by 5 bases, the J end by 5 bases, with 9 bases between. This CDR3 has 12 amino acids. For the CDR3, the DNA is TGTGCCAGCAGTAAGAGGCTGACTGAAGCTTTCTTT. Its protein is CASSKRLTEAFF.

This clonotype was picked up many times. The rearrangement joins TRBV15 to TRBJ1-3, with D tentatively TRBD1 (6 bases). Trimming took 1 base from V and 0 from J, leaving 10 bases between them. The CDR3 contains 16 residues. Per the germline V gene, CDR1 is LNHNV and CDR2 is YYDKDF (reference sequence). CDR3 protein: CATSRGTASSGNTIYF. The CDR3, as DNA: TGTGCCACCAGCAGAGGGACAGCGAGCTCTGGAAACACCATATATTTT.

Ten or more counts support this clonotype. The J gene is TRBJ2-7, the V gene TRBV5-6, with D perhaps matching TRBD2 (5 bases). Trimming cost V 4 bases and J 5 bases, with 16 bases left between them. This CDR3 has 14 amino acids. The germline V gene encodes CDR1 SGHDT and CDR2 YYEEEE. The CDR3 loop reads CASSPLVGAHEQYF. CDR3 bases: TGTGCCAGCAGCCCGCTTGTGGGAGCGCACGAGCAGTACTTC.

This clonotype has a count of ten or more. This sequence joins TRBV20-1 and TRBJ1-1; no clear D gene. The V end lost 5 bases, the J end lost 6 bases, and 13 bases lay between the germline ends. This CDR3 comprises 12 residues. In germline, CDR1 is DFQATT, CDR2 SNEGSKA (reference sequence). The DNA for the CDR3 is TGCAGTGCTTTAGTTACGGTTTCTGAAGCTTTCTTT. The encoded protein is CSALVTVSEAFF.

Many counts were recorded for this clonotype. This chain joins TRBV12-3 or TRBV12-4 and TRBJ2-1, with 7 bases aligning to TRBD1. V lost 3 bases to trimming and J lost 9 bases; unmatched junction nucleotides: 5. This CDR3 comprises 13 residues. As DNA, the CDR3 is TGTGCCAGCAGTTTTACAGGGGAAACTGAGCAGTTCTTC. Its protein is CASSFTGETEQFF.

This clonotype was counted a few times. This sequence may be a read error, since a much larger clone differs from it by one base. The rearrangement links TRBV6-2 or TRBV6-3 to TRBJ1-6, with 8 bases matching TRBD1. V was pared by 4 bases and J by 6 bases, with 5 bases of the junction left unmatched. This CDR3 spans 15 amino acids. Germline CDR1 reads MNHEY; CDR2 reads SVGEGT. The CDR3 DNA sequence: TGTGCCAGCAGTTCCAGGGGGCAGATTAATTCACCCCTCCACTTT. Protein product: CASSSRGQINSPLHF.

The V and J genes are TRBV6-4 and TRBJ2-3; 7 bases map to TRBD1. The CDR3 is made up of 20 amino acids. Germline CDR1 MRHNA, CDR2 SNTAGT. V lost 2 bases, J lost 1 base, and 18 bases stayed unmatched. CDR3 sequence reads: CASSDRAVRRGLVGTDTQYF. The CDR3 bases are TGTGCCAGCAGTGACCGCGCTGTCCGAAGGGGGCTCGTCGGCACAGATACGCAGTATTTT.

Many counts were recorded for this clonotype. The CDR3 loop reads CAISSGITDTQYF. DNA of the CDR3: TGTGCCATAAGTAGCGGGATAACAGATACGCAGTATTTT. This sequence joins TRBV10-3 and TRBJ2-3; 8 bases map to TRBD2. V trimming: 9 bases; J trimming: 3 bases; junction bases outside the gene matches: 5. Germline CDR1 ENHRY, CDR2 SYGVKD. The CDR3 totals 13 residues.

The table lists this clonotype with many counts. J is TRBJ2-7 and V is TRBV5-1, with 11 bases lining up with TRBD1. This CDR3 is 17 amino acids long. J gave up 2 bases and V 4 bases, and 11 bases lay outside the gene matches. In germline, CDR1 is SGHRS, CDR2 YFSETQ. In DNA form, the CDR3 reads TGCGCCAGCAGCGCGGGTCGACCGGGACAGGGGGCCTACGAGCAGTACTTC. It codes for CASSAGRPGQGAYEQYF.

The V and J genes are TRBV7-2 and TRBJ1-5; D possibly corresponds to TRBD1 (5 bases). The CDR3 loop spans 14 amino acids. Trimming pared 3 bases from V and 7 bases from J, leaving 13 bases between. The germline V gene has CDR1 SGHTA and CDR2 FQGNSA. The CDR3 loop is CASSFGGTLQPQHF. As DNA, the CDR3 is TGTGCCAGCAGCTTTGGGGGGACGTTGCAGCCCCAGCATTTT.

This clonotype was found a few times. This chain uses TRBV7-6 with TRBJ2-4, with 7 nucleotides matching TRBD1. Per germline, CDR1 SGHVS and CDR2 FNYEAQ. With 0 bases clipped from V and 10 bases from J, the junction kept 9 bases outside the gene matches. This CDR3 is 15 amino acids long. This CDR3 reads CASSLATGPEKIQYF. The CDR3 nucleotides read TGTGCCAGCAGCTTAGCGACAGGGCCAGAGAAAATTCAGTACTTC.